This TCR beta chain was profiled in a study of CXCR3-negative and CXCR3-positive naive CD8 T cells. With UMI labels, 5' RACE was used to prepare the TRB cDNA libraries. TCRdb reprocessed the 5' RACE reads, with one entry per CDR3 protein and no DNA. The sample data list some 130,000 distinct CDR3 sequences. Turning to this clonotype: Its antigen remains unidentified.

Points from the study as a whole: Because surface CD5 did not distinguish the naive subsets, TCR strength was inferred from TRB CDR3 properties.

This TCR was recovered from a human donor in good health. Some clones in this sample may be carry-over from other donors' samples. What was sequenced was naive CXCR3- CD8+ T cells from blood. The subset: CD45RO-CCR7+CD27+CD95- naive CD8+ T cells lacking CXCR3 (TNR3-).

Here the CDR3 reads CASSLRLAPEETQYF. This chain connects TRBV28 to TRBJ2-5; the D call from TCRdb, TRBD2, cannot be confirmed without DNA. The CDR3 has 15 amino acids. Germline V gene data show CDR1 as MDHEN and CDR2 as SYDVKM.